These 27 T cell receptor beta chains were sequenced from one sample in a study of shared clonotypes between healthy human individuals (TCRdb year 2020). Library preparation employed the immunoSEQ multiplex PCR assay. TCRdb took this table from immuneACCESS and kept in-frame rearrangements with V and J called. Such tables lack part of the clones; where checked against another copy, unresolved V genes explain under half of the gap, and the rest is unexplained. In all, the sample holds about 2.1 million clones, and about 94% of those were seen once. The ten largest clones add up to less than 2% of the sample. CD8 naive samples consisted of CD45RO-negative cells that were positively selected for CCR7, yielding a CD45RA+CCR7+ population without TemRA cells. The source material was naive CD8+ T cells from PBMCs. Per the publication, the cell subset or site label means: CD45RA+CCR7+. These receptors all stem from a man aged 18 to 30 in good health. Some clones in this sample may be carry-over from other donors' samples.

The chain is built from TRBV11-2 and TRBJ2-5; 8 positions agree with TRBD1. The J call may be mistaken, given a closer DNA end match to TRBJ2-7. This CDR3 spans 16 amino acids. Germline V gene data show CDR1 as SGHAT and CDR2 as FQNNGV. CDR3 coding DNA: TGTGCCAGCAACCCAAGACCCGGGACAGGAACCTACGAGCAGTACTTC. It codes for CASNPRPGTGTYEQYF.

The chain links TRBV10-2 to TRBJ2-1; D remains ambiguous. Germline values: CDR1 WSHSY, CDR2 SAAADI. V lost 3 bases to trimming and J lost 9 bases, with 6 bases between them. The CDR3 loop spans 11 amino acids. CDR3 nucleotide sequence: TGCGCCAGCAGTGACCTGCCTGAGCAGTTCTTC. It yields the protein CASSDLPEQFF.

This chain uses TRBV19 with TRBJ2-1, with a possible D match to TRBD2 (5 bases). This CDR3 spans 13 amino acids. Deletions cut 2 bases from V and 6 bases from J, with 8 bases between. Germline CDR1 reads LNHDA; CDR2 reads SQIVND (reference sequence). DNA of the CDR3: TGTGCCAGTAGTATACGGGGAAGCAATGAGCAGTTCTTC. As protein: CASSIRGSNEQFF.

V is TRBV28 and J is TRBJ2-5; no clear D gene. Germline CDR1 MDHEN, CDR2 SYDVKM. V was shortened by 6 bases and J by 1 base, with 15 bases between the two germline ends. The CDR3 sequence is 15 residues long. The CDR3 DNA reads TGTGCCAGCAGCCCCATCGTGACGATCCAAGAGACCCAGTACTTC. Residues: CASSPIVTIQETQYF.

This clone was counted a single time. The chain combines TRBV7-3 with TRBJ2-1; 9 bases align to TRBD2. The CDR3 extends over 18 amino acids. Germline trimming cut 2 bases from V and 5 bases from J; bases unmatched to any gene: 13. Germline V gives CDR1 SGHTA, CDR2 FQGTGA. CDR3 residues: CASSLSVAWREGNNEQFF. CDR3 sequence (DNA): TGTGCCAGCAGCTTATCGGTAGCTTGGCGGGAGGGTAACAATGAGCAGTTCTTC.

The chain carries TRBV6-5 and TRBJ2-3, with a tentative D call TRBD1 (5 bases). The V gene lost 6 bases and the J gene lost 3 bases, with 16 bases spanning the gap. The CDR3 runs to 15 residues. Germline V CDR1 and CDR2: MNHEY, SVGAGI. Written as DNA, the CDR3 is TGTGCCAGCAGCCCCCAGGGTCTTGAGACAGATACGCAGTATTTT. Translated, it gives CASSPQGLETDTQYF.

CDR3: CASSDGQGTEQYF. In nucleotides, the CDR3 is TGTGCCAGCAGCGATGGACAGGGGACCGAGCAGTACTTC. The chain couples TRBV9 to TRBJ2-7, with 9 bases identical to TRBD1. J gave up 6 bases and V 3 bases, and 4 bases lay outside the gene matches. Germline loops: CDR1 SGDLS, CDR2 YYNGEE. The CDR3 consists of 13 residues.

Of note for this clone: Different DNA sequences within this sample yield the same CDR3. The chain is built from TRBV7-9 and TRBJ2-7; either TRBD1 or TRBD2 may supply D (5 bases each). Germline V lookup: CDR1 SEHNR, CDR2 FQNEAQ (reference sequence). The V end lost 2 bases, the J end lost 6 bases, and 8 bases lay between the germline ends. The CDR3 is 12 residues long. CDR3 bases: TGTGCCAGCAGCTTATCAGGGAGCGAGCAGTACTTC. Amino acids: CASSLSGSEQYF.

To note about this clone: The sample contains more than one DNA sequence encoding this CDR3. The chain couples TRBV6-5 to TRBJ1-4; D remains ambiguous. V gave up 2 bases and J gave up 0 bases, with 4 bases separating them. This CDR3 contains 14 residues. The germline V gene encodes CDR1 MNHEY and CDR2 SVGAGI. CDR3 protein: CASSYSATNEKLFF. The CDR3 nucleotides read TGTGCCAGCAGTTACAGTGCAACTAATGAAAAACTGTTTTTT.

The CDR3 coding sequence is TGTGCCAGTAGTATAGGCAGGGAACTATTAAACACTGAAGCTTTCTTT. Translated: CASSIGRELLNTEAFF. V gene TRBV19 combines with J gene TRBJ1-1; maybe TRBD1 (5 bases). Trimming took 1 base from V and 2 from J, leaving 14 bases between them. This CDR3 comprises 16 residues. Germline loops: CDR1 LNHDA, CDR2 SQIVND (reference sequence).

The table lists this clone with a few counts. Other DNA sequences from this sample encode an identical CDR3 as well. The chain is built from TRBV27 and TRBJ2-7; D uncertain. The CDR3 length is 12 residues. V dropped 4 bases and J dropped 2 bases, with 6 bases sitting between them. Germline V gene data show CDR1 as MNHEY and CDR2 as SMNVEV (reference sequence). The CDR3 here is CASSSGTYEQYF. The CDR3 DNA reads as TGTGCCAGCAGTTCCGGTACCTACGAGCAGTACTTC.

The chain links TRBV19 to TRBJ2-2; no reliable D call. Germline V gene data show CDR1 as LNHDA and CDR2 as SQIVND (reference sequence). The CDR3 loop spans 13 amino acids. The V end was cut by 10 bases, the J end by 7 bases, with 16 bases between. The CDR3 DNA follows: TGTGCCACCCAAGATCCGTGGGACGGGGAGCTGTTTTTT. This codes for CATQDPWDGELFF.

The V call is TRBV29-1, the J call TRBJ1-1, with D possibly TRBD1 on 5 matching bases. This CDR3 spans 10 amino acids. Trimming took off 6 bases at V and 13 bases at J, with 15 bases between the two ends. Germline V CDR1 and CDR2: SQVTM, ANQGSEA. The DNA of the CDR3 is TGCAGCGTGACGGGGCGGGGAGATTTCTTT. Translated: CSVTGRGDFF.

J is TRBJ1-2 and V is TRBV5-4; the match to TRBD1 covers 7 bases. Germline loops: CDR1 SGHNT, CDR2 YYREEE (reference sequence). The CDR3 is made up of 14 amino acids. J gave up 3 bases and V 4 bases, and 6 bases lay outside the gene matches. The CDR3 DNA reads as TGTGCCAGCAGCCTAGGACAGGTTGACTATGGCTACACCTTC. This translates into CASSLGQVDYGYTF.

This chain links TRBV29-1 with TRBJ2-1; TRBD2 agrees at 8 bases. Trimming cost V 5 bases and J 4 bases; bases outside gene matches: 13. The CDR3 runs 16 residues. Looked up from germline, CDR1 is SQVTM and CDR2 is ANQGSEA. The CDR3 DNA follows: TGCAGCGTTTGGGAAAATAGCGGGACCTTTTACAATGAGCAGTTCTTC. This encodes CSVWENSGTFYNEQFF.

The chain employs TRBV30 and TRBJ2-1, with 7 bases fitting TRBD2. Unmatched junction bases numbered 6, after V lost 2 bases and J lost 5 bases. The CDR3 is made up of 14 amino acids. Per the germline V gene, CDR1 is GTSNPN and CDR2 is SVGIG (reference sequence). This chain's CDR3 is CAWSLGLADNEQFF. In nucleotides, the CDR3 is TGTGCCTGGAGTTTGGGTCTAGCGGACAATGAGCAGTTCTTC. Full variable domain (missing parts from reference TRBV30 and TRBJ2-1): SQTIHQWPATLVQPVGSPLSLECTVEGTSNPNLYWYRQAAGRGLQLLFYSVGIGQISSEVPQNLSASRPQDRQFILSSKKLLLSDSGFYLCAWSLGLADNEQFFGPGTRLTVL.

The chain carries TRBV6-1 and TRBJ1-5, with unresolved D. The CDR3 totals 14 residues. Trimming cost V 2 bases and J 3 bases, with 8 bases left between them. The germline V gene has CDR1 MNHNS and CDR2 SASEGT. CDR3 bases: TGTGCCAGCAGTGAACTCGGTCTCAATCAGCCCCAGCATTTT. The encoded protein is CASSELGLNQPQHF.

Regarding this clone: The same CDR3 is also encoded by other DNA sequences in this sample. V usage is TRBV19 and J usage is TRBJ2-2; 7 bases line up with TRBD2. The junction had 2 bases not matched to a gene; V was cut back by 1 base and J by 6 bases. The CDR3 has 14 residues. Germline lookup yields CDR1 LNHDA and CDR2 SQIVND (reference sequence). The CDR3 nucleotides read TGTGCCAGTAGTATAGGGGAGGGCTCCGGGGAGCTGTTTTTT. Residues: CASSIGEGSGELFF.

CDR3 residues: CASSFRGSATEQYF. CDR3 nucleotides: TGTGCCAGCAGCTTCCGGGGTAGCGCGACCGAGCAGTACTTC. V usage is TRBV5-8 and J usage is TRBJ2-7; tentative D call: TRBD2 (5 bases). The CDR3 is made up of 14 amino acids. The V end was cut by 2 bases, the J end by 6 bases, with 15 bases between. Germline CDR1 SGHTS, CDR2 YDEGEE.

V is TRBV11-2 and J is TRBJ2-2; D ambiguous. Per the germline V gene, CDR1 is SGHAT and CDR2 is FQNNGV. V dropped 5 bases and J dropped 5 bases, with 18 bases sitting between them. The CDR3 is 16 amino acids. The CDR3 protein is CASSPNLVPRTGELFF. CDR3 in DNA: TGTGCCAGCAGCCCCAACTTGGTCCCTCGGACCGGGGAGCTGTTTTTT.

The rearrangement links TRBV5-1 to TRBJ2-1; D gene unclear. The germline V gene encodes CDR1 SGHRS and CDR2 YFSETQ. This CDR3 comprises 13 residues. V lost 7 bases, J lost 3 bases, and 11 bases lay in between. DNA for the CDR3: TGCGCCAGCGTCTTACCGGGCTACAATGAGCAGTTCTTC. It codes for CASVLPGYNEQFF.

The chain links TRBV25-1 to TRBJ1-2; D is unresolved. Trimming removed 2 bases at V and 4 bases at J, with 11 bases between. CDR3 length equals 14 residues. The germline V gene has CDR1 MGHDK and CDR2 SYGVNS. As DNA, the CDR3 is TGTGCCAGCAGTGAAATCCGTGACCCCTATGGCTACACCTTC. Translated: CASSEIRDPYGYTF.

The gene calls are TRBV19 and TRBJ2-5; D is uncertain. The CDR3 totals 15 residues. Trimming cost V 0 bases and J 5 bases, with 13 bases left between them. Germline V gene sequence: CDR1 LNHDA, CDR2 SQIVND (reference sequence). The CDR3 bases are TGTGCCAGTAGTATAGATTGGCTCCCTGGGGAGACCCAGTACTTC. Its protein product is CASSIDWLPGETQYF.

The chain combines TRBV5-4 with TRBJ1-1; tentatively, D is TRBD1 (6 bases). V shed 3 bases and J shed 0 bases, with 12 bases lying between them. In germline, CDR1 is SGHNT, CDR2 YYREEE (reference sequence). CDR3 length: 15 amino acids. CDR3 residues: CASSSGQPLNTEAFF. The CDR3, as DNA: TGTGCCAGCAGCTCCGGACAGCCCTTGAACACTGAAGCTTTCTTT.

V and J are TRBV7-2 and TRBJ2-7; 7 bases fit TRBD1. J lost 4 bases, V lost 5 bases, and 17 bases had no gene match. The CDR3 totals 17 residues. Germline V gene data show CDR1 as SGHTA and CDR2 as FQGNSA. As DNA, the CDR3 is TGTGCCAGCAGCCCAAGAGGGGGCGCGGAAGGGTTATACGAGCAGTACTTC. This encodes CASSPRGGAEGLYEQYF. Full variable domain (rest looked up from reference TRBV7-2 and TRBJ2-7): GAGVSQSPSNKVTEKGKDVELRCDPISGHTALYWYRQSLGQGLEFLIYFQGNSAPDKSGLPSDRFSAERTGGSVSTLTIQRTQQEDSAVYLCASSPRGGAEGLYEQYFGPGTRLTVT.

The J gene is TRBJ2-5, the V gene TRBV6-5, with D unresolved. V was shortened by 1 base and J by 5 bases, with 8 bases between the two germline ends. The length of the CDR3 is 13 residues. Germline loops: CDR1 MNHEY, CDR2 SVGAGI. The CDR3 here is CASSYWPSETQYF. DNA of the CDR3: TGTGCCAGCAGTTACTGGCCGAGCGAGACCCAGTACTTC.

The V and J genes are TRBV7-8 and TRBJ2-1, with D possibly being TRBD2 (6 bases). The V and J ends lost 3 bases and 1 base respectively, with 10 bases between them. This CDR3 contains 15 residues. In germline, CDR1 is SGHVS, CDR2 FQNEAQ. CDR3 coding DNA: TGTGCCAGCAGCTTTTTCGGGAGTTCCTACAATGAGCAGTTCTTC. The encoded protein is CASSFFGSSYNEQFF. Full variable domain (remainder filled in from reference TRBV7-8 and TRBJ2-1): GAGVSQSPRYKVAKRGQDVALRCDPISGHVSLFWYQQALGQGPEFLTYFQNEAQLDKSGLPSDRFFAERPEGSVSTLKIQRTQQEDSAVYLCASSFFGSSYNEQFFGPGTRLTVL.